The 8 T cell receptor beta chains given below trace back to one sample, sequenced in a study of cytomegalovirus exposure and HLA in healthy donors (dated by TCRdb to 2016 to 2017). The library came from the immunoSEQ multiplex PCR assay. Drawn from immuneACCESS, this table holds only the in-frame rearrangements with V and J called that TCRdb kept. Clones are partly lost; checked studies trace under half to an unresolved V gene and leave the rest unexplained. This sample is represented by 150,000 or so clones; 86% of them were singletons. The ten largest clones take up 2.7% of the sample. The source material was PBMCs. The receptor set was obtained from a man younger than 35 in good health and CMV-seropositive.

Regarding this clone: A read error may produce the germline difference seen at one junction end. The V call is TRBV7-7, the J call TRBJ2-1, with 13 bases that match TRBD2. Germline V CDR1 and CDR2: SSHAT, FNYEAQ (reference sequence). This CDR3 spans 19 amino acids. The CDR3 DNA sequence: TGTGCTAGCAGCTTTTCGACTAGCGGGGGGCTTCCGTCCTACAATGAGCAGTTCTTC. Its translation: CASSFSTSGGLPSYNEQFF.

The V gene is TRBV20-1, the J gene TRBJ2-1; 7 bases are shared with TRBD2. The CDR3 sequence is 11 residues long. V trimming: 1 base; J trimming: 13 bases; junction bases outside the gene matches: 4. Germline CDR1 DFQATT, CDR2 SNEGSKA (reference sequence). CDR3 loop: CSARARTSQFF. In DNA form, the CDR3 reads TGCAGTGCTAGAGCCCGGACTAGTCAGTTCTTC.

The chain uses TRBV4-3 and TRBJ1-2; 8 nucleotides match TRBD1. The germline CDR1 and CDR2 sequences are LGHNA and YSLEER. Trimming cost V 2 bases and J 5 bases; bases outside gene matches: 10. The CDR3 consists of 16 residues. CDR3 in amino acids: CASSQSPGQGPYGYTF. The CDR3, as DNA: TGCGCCAGCAGCCAATCCCCCGGACAGGGACCATATGGCTACACCTTC.

This clone has a handful of counts. The chain recombines TRBV12-2 with TRBJ1-5. TRBV12-2 is flagged as a pseudogene. The CDR3 length is 14 residues. The CDR3 DNA reads TGTGCAAGTCGCCTTAGATGCCCCGGGCAGCCCCAGCATTTT. Protein: CASRLRCPGQPQHF.

J is TRBJ2-1 and V is TRBV4-1, with TRBD2 matching 9 bases. This CDR3 has 17 residues. Germline CDR1 and CDR2: MGHRA and YSYEKL. The trim removed 2 bases at V and 7 bases at J, leaving 12 bases unmatched. The CDR3 bases are TGCGCCAGCAGCCAACGTGCCGGGACTAGCAGCTTAAATGAGCAGTTCTTC. Translation gives CASSQRAGTSSLNEQFF.

The chain joins TRBV2 to TRBJ2-3, with 9 bases fitting TRBD2. With V trimmed by 3 bases and J by 4 bases, 2 bases remained unmatched. Germline assignment: CDR1 SNHLY and CDR2 FYNNEI. The CDR3 runs 14 residues. The CDR3 coding sequence is TGTGCCAGCAGTGAGGAGCGGGGGGCAGATACGCAGTATTTT. This translates into CASSEERGADTQYF.

The genes are TRBV5-6 and TRBJ2-7; 10 bases are a match to TRBD1. J gave up 5 bases and V 5 bases, and 4 bases lay outside the gene matches. The CDR3 has 13 residues. The V gene's germline CDR1 is SGHDT and CDR2 YYEEEE. The CDR3 loop reads CASRRTGGNEQYF. The CDR3 region has the DNA TGTGCCAGCAGACGGACAGGGGGAAACGAGCAGTACTTC.

This clone appeared once. The chain's CDR3 is CASSPPVGLAPRSSYNEQFF. The DNA of the CDR3 is TGTGCCAGTAGTCCCCCAGTGGGACTAGCGCCTAGGAGCTCCTACAATGAGCAGTTCTTC. The genes are TRBV19 and TRBJ2-1; 10 bases fit TRBD2. The CDR3 is 20 residues long. Germline V gives CDR1 LNHDA, CDR2 SQIVND (reference sequence). Trimming removed 5 bases from V and 0 bases from J; junction bases left unmatched: 16. The full variable domain, in which reference TRBV19 and TRBJ2-1 provide the parts outside the CDR3, is DGGITQSPKYLFRKEGQNVTLSCEQNLNHDAMYWYRQDPGQGLRLIYYSQIVNDFQKGDIAEGYSVSREKKESFPLTVTSAQKNPTAFYLCASSPPVGLAPRSSYNEQFFGPGTRLTVL.